This T cell receptor beta chain was sequenced during a study of PD-L1 blockade in urothelial cancer. Looking at the study overall: Median blood clonality was approximately 0.08, with around 83,000 unique TCRs.

Sequencing used immunoSEQ multiplex PCR; TCRdb keeps in-frame clones, though not all of them. The data contain about 43,000 clones, 88% of them singletons. Deletions cut 1 base from V and 6 bases from J, with 10 bases between. In germline, CDR1 is SNHLY, CDR2 FYNNEI. This CDR3 has 13 amino acids. The receptor was isolated from a woman aged 60-75 years with urothelial cancer. The rearrangement joins TRBV2 to TRBJ2-7; D is perhaps TRBD1 (6 bases). Material: PBMCs, obtained around atezolizumab (anti-PD-L1) treatment. The CDR3 DNA follows: TGTGCCAGCAGTGAAGTGGGGGCGGGCGAGCAGTACTTC. It specifies CASSEVGAGEQYF.